Given below is one T cell receptor (beta chain) in context. The entry originates in a study of blood T cells in healthy people across ages. Then a second PCR, running roughly 7 to 11 cycles, was carried out with a sample-barcoded 5' primer and a J-beta primer mix. TCRdb reanalysed the 5' RACE reads using MiXCR and keeps one entry per CDR3 protein. The table lists approximately 900,000 distinct CDR3 sequences, 40% to 60% of them singletons. All donors came from Russia, were Caucasian and healthy, and spanned ages roughly 6 to 95. Every participating donor contributed 8.5 to 10 milliliters of peripheral blood through a draw. PBMCs numbering at least 6.5 million were isolated per sample. The source of this sequence is a man aged 25-45 years in good health. Sequenced material: blood.

DNA of the CDR3: TGCGCCAGCAGCCAAGATTTGCGGGGGGGCCATTGGGAGACGCAGTATTTT. It is translated as CASSQDLRGGHWETQYF. This chain joins TRBV4-3 and TRBJ2-3; the match to TRBD2 covers 9 bases. V was clipped by 0 bases and J by 9 bases; unmatched bases: 13. Germline assignment: CDR1 LGHNA and CDR2 YSLEER. The CDR3 contains 17 residues.